This TCR beta chain is drawn from a study of T cells in Graves' hyperthyroidism and ophthalmopathy. The cohort's ophthalmopathy patients, a group with duration under 3 months, had a Clinical Activity Score of at least 3 and a NOSPECS grade of at least 4. Any patient presenting with uncontrolled infection, other autoimmune disease, pregnancy or lactation was left out. Used for diagnoses were clinical symptoms, serum thyroxine and TRAb, thyroid ultrasound and orbital computed tomography. Cells are PBMCs isolated from around 9.4 ml of fresh blood. Authors of the study amplified TCR beta CDR3 regions from RNA transcripts. First-round RT-PCR of the TCR CDR3 relied on the HTBI primer set. TCRdb passed the multiplex PCR reads through MiXCR, listing each CDR3 protein once. The sample holds 490,000 or so distinct CDR3 sequences, roughly 16% seen once. Trimming cost V 1 base and J 3 bases, with 24 bases left between them. Germline V CDR1 and CDR2: MDHEN, SYDVKM. The CDR3 loop spans 19 amino acids.

This clonotype was found many times. The TCR sequence derives from a woman aged 30 to 39 with Graves' ophthalmopathy. V usage is TRBV28 and J usage is TRBJ2-5; possible D gene TRBD1, 7 bases. The specimen sequenced was blood. CDR3 in amino acids: CASSLLSFFGPRGEETQYF. The CDR3 DNA is TGTGCCAGCAGTTTATTAAGTTTTTTTGGGCCCAGGGGGGAAGAGACCCAGTACTTC.